One and the same sample provided the 24 T cell receptor beta chains below, sequenced in a study of T-cell memory formation after mild COVID-19. TCRdb called the 5' RACE reads again in MiXCR, with one record for every CDR3 protein. The sample records 300,000 to 350,000 distinct CDR3 sequences, over 10% being singletons. Sequences were obtained from PBMCs or a T cell subset sorted from them (not recorded which). Receptors were obtained from a young man who had mild COVID-19 (a few samples of this study predate the infection). Cell type and time point are not known.

The chain is built from TRBV5-1 and TRBJ2-1, with TRBD1 as a possible D gene (6 bases). The V and J ends lost 1 base and 7 bases respectively, with 15 bases between them. There are 15 residues in the CDR3. CDR1 SGHRS and CDR2 YFSETQ come from the germline V gene. CDR3: CASSLQGIAVNEQFF. The CDR3 DNA follows: TGCGCCAGCAGCTTGCAGGGGATTGCGGTGAATGAGCAGTTCTTC.

V gene TRBV12-3 or TRBV12-4 combines with J gene TRBJ1-5; 8 bases map to TRBD1. This CDR3 has 14 residues. The V segment lost 4 bases and the J segment 5 bases; nucleotides outside the gene matches: 4. CDR3 sequence: CASSSSGGHQPQHF. The CDR3, as DNA: TGTGCCAGCAGTTCCTCAGGGGGCCATCAGCCCCAGCATTTT.

This clonotype was detected a few times. The genes are TRBV4-2 and TRBJ2-7; weak D call: TRBD2 (5 bases). In germline, CDR1 is LGHNA, CDR2 YNFKEQ. The CDR3 has 15 amino acids. The germline V and J ends were trimmed by 0 bases and 3 bases, with 12 bases remaining between them. CDR3 residues: CASSQETTGFYEQYF. Here the CDR3 DNA reads TGTGCCAGCAGCCAAGAAACAACGGGATTCTACGAGCAGTACTTC.

This clonotype appeared a few times. The chain couples TRBV25-1 to TRBJ1-6, with TRBD1 as a possible D gene (6 bases). V was pared by 7 bases and J by 10 bases, with 20 bases between. Per the germline V gene, CDR1 is MGHDK and CDR2 is SYGVNS. The CDR3 has 15 amino acids. CDR3 residues: CASKQGGGLGSPLHF. The DNA for the CDR3 is TGTGCCAGCAAGCAGGGAGGGGGGCTAGGATCACCCCTCCACTTT.

The chain's CDR3 is CASSQDAGSNYGYTF. Written as DNA, the CDR3 is TGCGCCAGCAGCCAAGACGCAGGCTCTAACTATGGCTACACCTTC. V gene TRBV4-1 combines with J gene TRBJ1-2; no definite D call. Germline V gene data show CDR1 as MGHRA and CDR2 as YSYEKL. Trimming pared 0 bases from V and 0 bases from J, leaving 8 bases between. This CDR3 has 15 amino acids.

The CDR3 DNA sequence: TGCGCCAGCCAGCCAGGGAACACCTACAATGAGCAGTTCTTC. Translating it yields CASQPGNTYNEQFF. The V gene is TRBV5-1, the J gene TRBJ2-1, with TRBD1 as a possible D gene (5 bases). This CDR3 region has 14 residues. Between the trimmed V and J ends, which lost 7 bases and 2 bases, there was a span of 13 bases. Germline lookup yields CDR1 SGHRS and CDR2 YFSETQ.

This clonotype has a handful of counts. This chain links TRBV6-5 with TRBJ1-5, with D possibly being TRBD1 (6 bases). The CDR3 is 14 residues long. Looked up from germline, CDR1 is MNHEY and CDR2 is SVGAGI. Trimming took 4 bases from V and 5 from J, leaving 12 bases between them. Here the CDR3 DNA reads TGTGCCAGCAGTTCGCAGGGGTACTATCAGCCCCAGCATTTT. Encoded protein: CASSSQGYYQPQHF.

V is TRBV4-1 and J is TRBJ2-3; D call uncertain. V was clipped by 1 base and J by 6 bases, with 11 bases between them. CDR1 and CDR2 from the germline V gene are MGHRA and YSYEKL. CDR3 length: 14 residues. The CDR3 coding sequence is TGCGCCAGCAGCCAAGGGTCGGACGCGGATACGCAGTATTTT. It specifies CASSQGSDADTQYF.

This clonotype showed up just a few times. The chain employs TRBV9 and TRBJ2-2; D unclear. Germline CDR1 SGDLS, CDR2 YYNGEE. The CDR3 spans 15 residues. V was clipped by 0 bases and J by 6 bases, with 12 bases between them. The CDR3 coding sequence is TGTGCCAGCAGCGTAGTAGGGTCTCGGGCCGGGGAGCTGTTTTTT. This sequence encodes CASSVVGSRAGELFF.

The rearrangement joins TRBV4-1 to TRBJ1-5; a possible D gene is TRBD1 (5 bases). CDR1 MGHRA and CDR2 YSYEKL come from the germline V gene. V was clipped by 0 bases and J by 7 bases, with 10 bases between them. The CDR3 is 14 residues long. The CDR3 nucleotides read TGCGCCAGCAGCCAAGAAGGGGTCGTACAGCCCCAGCATTTT. It is translated as CASSQEGVVQPQHF.

J is TRBJ2-7 and V is TRBV3-1, with TRBD2 matching over 8 bases. CDR1 is LGHDT, CDR2 YNNKEL, per germline (reference sequence). V was clipped by 0 bases and J by 3 bases; unmatched bases: 7. The length of the CDR3 is 16 residues. The CDR3 loop is CASSQDPGTSYYEQYF. CDR3 coding DNA: TGTGCCAGCAGCCAAGACCCCGGGACTAGTTACTACGAGCAGTACTTC.

The chain carries TRBV4-3 and TRBJ2-7; D unresolved. Germline V gives CDR1 LGHNA, CDR2 YSLEER. The V end was cut by 0 bases, the J end by 7 bases, with 10 bases between. This CDR3 comprises 13 residues. DNA of the CDR3: TGCGCCAGCAGCCAAGAGGGGATCGGGGAGCAGTACTTC. Its protein is CASSQEGIGEQYF.

V gene TRBV4-3 combines with J gene TRBJ2-3; the D is unclear. The length of the CDR3 is 17 residues. Looked up from germline, CDR1 is LGHNA and CDR2 is YSLEER. The ends were cut back, 0 bases at V and 0 bases at J, with 13 bases in the middle. The DNA for the CDR3 is TGCGCCAGCAGCCAAGACCCCGGCCGGCCCAGCACAGATACGCAGTATTTT. The encoded protein is CASSQDPGRPSTDTQYF.

This clonotype has only a few counts. V is TRBV11-2 and J is TRBJ2-3, with 8 bases that match TRBD1. CDR1 is SGHAT, CDR2 FQNNGV, per germline. J gave up 0 bases and V 5 bases, and 4 bases lay outside the gene matches. The CDR3 sequence is 15 residues long. The CDR3 region is CASSPDRGSTDTQYF. CDR3 in DNA: TGTGCCAGCAGCCCCGACAGGGGTAGCACAGATACGCAGTATTTT.

This clonotype was found a few times. This chain joins TRBV24-1 and TRBJ1-5, with TRBD1 matching 10 bases. Looked up from germline, CDR1 is KGHDR and CDR2 is SFDVKD. The CDR3 consists of 17 residues. The ends lost 4 bases at V and 6 bases at J; junction bases unmatched: 11. DNA for the CDR3: TGTGCCACCAGTGACCACGGTATTGGGACAGGGGCTCAGCCCCAGCATTTT. The encoded protein is CATSDHGIGTGAQPQHF.

The genes are TRBV7-6 and TRBJ1-5; tentatively, D is TRBD1 (5 bases). Between the trimmed V and J ends, which lost 2 bases and 5 bases, there was a span of 13 bases. Looked up from germline, CDR1 is SGHVS and CDR2 is FNYEAQ. This CDR3 has 15 residues. In DNA, the CDR3 is TGTGCCAGCAGCTTAATGGCAGGGAAGGATCAGCCCCAGCATTTT. It yields the protein CASSLMAGKDQPQHF.

V usage is TRBV5-1 and J usage is TRBJ2-1, with TRBD2 matching over 10 bases. V shed 4 bases, J shed 5 bases, and the junction held 6 bases outside the gene matches. CDR1 and CDR2 from the germline V gene are SGHRS and YFSETQ. There are 15 residues in the CDR3. The CDR3 is CASSQTSGDNNEQFF. In DNA form, the CDR3 reads TGCGCCAGCAGCCAAACTAGCGGGGATAACAATGAGCAGTTCTTC. The full variable domain, with the rest looked up from reference TRBV5-1 and TRBJ2-1, is KAGVTQTPRYLIKTRGQQVTLSCSPISGHRSVSWYQQTPGQGLQFLFEYFSETQRNKGNFPGRFSGRQFSNSRSEMNVSTLELGDSALYLCASSQTSGDNNEQFFGPGTRLTVL.

This clonotype was detected many times. The chain recombines TRBV5-6 with TRBJ2-3, with a tentative D call TRBD2 (6 bases). Deletions cut 2 bases from V and 1 base from J, with 8 bases between. The CDR3 contains 14 residues. Germline V gene sequence: CDR1 SGHDT, CDR2 YYEEEE. CDR3 amino acids: CASSFPGGTDTQYF. The DNA for the CDR3 is TGTGCCAGCAGCTTTCCGGGGGGCACAGATACGCAGTATTTT.

V usage is TRBV7-4 and J usage is TRBJ2-2, with no clear D. Trimming removed 3 bases from V and 9 bases from J, with 14 bases in between. Germline loops: CDR1 SGHVT, CDR2 SQSDAQ. The CDR3 contains 14 residues. The CDR3 bases are TGTGCCAGCAGCTTCGGGCCCTCGGCGCGGGAGCTGTTTTTT. Translating it yields CASSFGPSARELFF. The entire variable domain, with the rest obtained from reference TRBV7-4 and TRBJ2-2, is as follows: GAGVSQSPRYKVAKRGRDVALRCDSISGHVTLYWYRQTLGQGSEVLTYSQSDAQRDKSGRPSGRFSAERPERSVSTLKIQRTEQGDSAVYLCASSFGPSARELFFGEGSRLTVL.

The rearrangement links TRBV10-2 to TRBJ2-1; possibly TRBD1 for D (5 bases). V lost 1 base to trimming and J lost 4 bases, with 23 bases between them. The CDR3 has 19 residues. CDR1 is WSHSY and CDR2 is SAAADI in the germline V gene. CDR3 protein: CASSELPPTARTQYNEQFF. CDR3 nucleotides: TGCGCCAGCAGTGAGTTACCGCCGACAGCCCGAACACAATACAATGAGCAGTTCTTC.

V is TRBV24-1 and J is TRBJ2-1; maybe TRBD1 (5 bases). The CDR3 spans 14 residues. Germline assignment: CDR1 KGHDR and CDR2 SFDVKD. Trimming took 9 bases from V and 0 from J, leaving 11 bases between them. In DNA, the CDR3 is TGTGCCACCCAGGGCCTGAGCTCCTACAATGAGCAGTTCTTC. It encodes CATQGLSSYNEQFF.

The gene calls are TRBV6-6 and TRBJ2-1; the D gene is possibly TRBD1 (5 bases). Germline V gene lookup returns CDR1 MNHNY and CDR2 SVGAGI (reference sequence). This CDR3 comprises 14 residues. V was shortened by 2 bases and J by 6 bases, with 11 bases between the two germline ends. The CDR3 bases are TGTGCCAGCAGTTACCTAAGGGGCCTCAATGAGCAGTTCTTC. It translates to CASSYLRGLNEQFF.

The rearrangement uses TRBV18 and TRBJ1-4, with D perhaps matching TRBD1 (6 bases). The CDR3 spans 14 residues. Germline loops: CDR1 KGHSH, CDR2 LQKENI. Trimming removed 7 bases at V and 5 bases at J, with 14 bases between. DNA for the CDR3: TGTGCCAGCTGCGACGATACAGGGAATGAAAAACTGTTTTTT. Protein sequence: CASCDDTGNEKLFF.

This chain links TRBV7-6 with TRBJ2-3; 11 bases agree with TRBD1. The CDR3 runs 15 residues. Germline V gene lookup returns CDR1 SGHVS and CDR2 FNYEAQ. The trim removed 6 bases at V and 4 bases at J, leaving 6 bases unmatched. The CDR3, as DNA: TGTGCCAGCAGTAAAACGGGACAGGGGGCAGATACGCAGTATTTT. Translation: CASSKTGQGADTQYF.